The clone carrying this TCR beta chain came up many times. The study amplified TCR beta CDR3 regions using RNA transcripts. Following a first-round RT-PCR that used HTBI primers, a second-round multiplex PCR was carried out. MiXCR was run by TCRdb on the multiplex PCR reads, yielding one entry per CDR3 protein. This table holds about 170,000 distinct CDR3 sequences, 37% found once. These data originate in a study of Graves' ophthalmopathy and Graves' hyperthyroidism. The V gene lost 3 bases and the J gene lost 0 bases, with 13 bases spanning the gap. The CDR3 has 17 residues. Germline lookup yields CDR1 SGHRS and CDR2 YFSETQ.

This TCR was recovered from a woman aged 40 to 50 with Graves' ophthalmopathy. This chain uses TRBV5-1 with TRBJ2-6, with D maybe TRBD2 (7 bases). Sequencing was performed on peripheral blood. This CDR3 reads CASSWRGGLSGANVLTF. CDR3 nucleotide sequence: TGCGCCAGCAGCTGGAGGGGGGGCCTCTCTGGGGCCAACGTCCTGACTTTC.